The next 24 T cell receptor beta chains were all read from a single sample in a study of Graves' ophthalmopathy and Graves' hyperthyroidism. Researchers took RNA transcripts and amplified TCR beta CDR3 regions from them. The library came from an HTBI-primed first-round RT-PCR and a second-round multiplex PCR. TCRdb reprocessed the multiplex PCR reads with MiXCR, giving one entry per CDR3 protein. There are hundreds of thousands of distinct CDR3 sequences in the sample; approximately 42% occur only once, and roughly 50% lies in the top ten. Sequencing was carried out using peripheral blood. The receptor source for this set is an adult man with Graves' ophthalmopathy.

This clonotype has just a few counts. The genes are TRBV4-1 and TRBJ2-7, with 7 bases that match TRBD2. V was pared by 0 bases and J by 3 bases, with 5 bases of the junction left unmatched. There are 15 residues in the CDR3. Germline values: CDR1 MGHRA, CDR2 YSYEKL. CDR3 in DNA: TGCGCCAGCAGCCAAGAGGGAGGGAGTTTCTACGAGCAGTACTTC. This translates into CASSQEGGSFYEQYF.

The CDR3 nucleotides read TGTGCCAGCAGCTTATCCGACAGGGGGCCTGGAAACACCATATATTTT. This encodes CASSLSDRGPGNTIYF. V and J are TRBV7-2 and TRBJ1-3, with 10 bases identical to TRBD1. The CDR3 totals 16 residues. Per the germline V gene, CDR1 is SGHTA and CDR2 is FQGNSA. Trimming at V came to 2 bases and at J to 2 bases, leaving 3 bases not matched to a gene.

The CDR3 bases are TGTGCCAGCAGCTTAGGAGGGGACCCACGCAATCAGCCCCAGCATTTT. It is translated as CASSLGGDPRNQPQHF. The chain is built from TRBV7-3 and TRBJ1-5; maybe TRBD1 (5 bases). Trimming pared 2 bases from V and 2 bases from J, leaving 13 bases between. This CDR3 contains 16 residues. Per the germline V gene, CDR1 is SGHTA and CDR2 is FQGTGA.

The V call is TRBV19, the J call TRBJ1-2, with unresolved D. V lost 3 bases and J 0 bases, leaving 11 bases between the germline ends. Germline values: CDR1 LNHDA, CDR2 SQIVND (reference sequence). The CDR3 contains 15 residues. For the CDR3, the DNA is TGTGCCAGTAGTATGATGGGCATGTCTAACTATGGCTACACCTTC. This sequence encodes CASSMMGMSNYGYTF.

This chain joins TRBV7-8 and TRBJ1-6; D is unresolved. The CDR3 is 13 residues long. The germline CDR1 and CDR2 sequences are SGHVS and FQNEAQ. V lost 7 bases, J lost 6 bases, and 10 bases lay in between. The CDR3 protein is CASTAGPNSPLHF. CDR3 in DNA: TGTGCCAGCACGGCAGGACCTAATTCACCCCTCCACTTT.

The J gene is TRBJ2-5, the V gene TRBV15, with D unclear. CDR1 is LNHNV and CDR2 is YYDKDF in the germline V gene (reference sequence). Trimming removed 8 bases at V and 7 bases at J, with 23 bases between. This CDR3 region has 15 residues. CDR3 nucleotides: TGTGCCACCGCAGAAGTGGGCCTACAGCACGGGACCCAGTACTTC. Protein product: CATAEVGLQHGTQYF.

The sample holds a few counts of this clonotype. The chain is built from TRBV7-9 and TRBJ2-7, with TRBD1 matching 8 bases. V lost 3 bases, J lost 1 base, and 11 bases stayed unmatched. This CDR3 spans 17 amino acids. Per the germline V gene, CDR1 is SEHNR and CDR2 is FQNEAQ (reference sequence). The CDR3 sequence is CASSFPLGTGRSYEQYF. CDR3 nucleotide sequence: TGTGCCAGCAGCTTTCCTCTCGGGACAGGACGATCCTACGAGCAGTACTTC.

V is TRBV28 and J is TRBJ1-2, with D hard to call. The length of the CDR3 is 14 residues. Germline-derived CDR1 and CDR2 are MDHEN and SYDVKM. Between the trimmed V and J ends, which lost 6 bases and 3 bases, there was a span of 14 bases. The CDR3 is CASSRLGNDYGYTF. The CDR3 DNA reads TGTGCCAGCAGCCGATTAGGGAATGACTATGGCTACACCTTC.

This clonotype appeared many times. The chain combines TRBV7-3 with TRBJ2-6; TRBD2 might be the D (5 bases). The CDR3 spans 18 residues. V was shortened by 0 bases and J by 4 bases, with 16 bases between the two germline ends. Germline V gene lookup returns CDR1 SGHTA and CDR2 FQGTGA. CDR3 sequence (DNA): TGTGCCAGCAGCTTAACCGGCAGCCCTACGGGAGGGGCCAACGTCCTGACTTTC. Translated: CASSLTGSPTGGANVLTF.

The sample holds a few counts of this clonotype. The CDR3 protein is CASNDARLYGYTF. DNA of the CDR3: TGTGCCAGCAATGATGCAAGACTCTATGGCTACACCTTC. This rearrangement joins TRBV2 to TRBJ1-2; D is ambiguous. Trimming took off 7 bases at V and 4 bases at J, with 13 bases between the two ends. The CDR3 runs to 13 residues. Germline V gene lookup returns CDR1 SNHLY and CDR2 FYNNEI.

This rearrangement joins TRBV19 to TRBJ2-3, with D unclear. This CDR3 contains 13 residues. V lost 3 bases to trimming and J lost 4 bases, with 8 bases between them. Germline V gives CDR1 LNHDA, CDR2 SQIVND (reference sequence). CDR3 loop: CASSMSGADTQYF. The CDR3 nucleotides are TGTGCCAGTAGTATGTCCGGAGCAGATACGCAGTATTTT. Full variable domain (missing parts from reference TRBV19 and TRBJ2-3): DGGITQSPKYLFRKEGQNVTLSCEQNLNHDAMYWYRQDPGQGLRLIYYSQIVNDFQKGDIAEGYSVSREKKESFPLTVTSAQKNPTAFYLCASSMSGADTQYFGPGTRLTVL.

V and J are TRBV27 and TRBJ2-5; maybe TRBD1 (5 bases). V was cut by 4 bases and J by 4 bases, with 13 bases left in between. CDR1 and CDR2 from the germline V gene are MNHEY and SMNVEV (reference sequence). CDR3 length: 14 amino acids. CDR3 sequence: CASSSAQGGETQYF. The CDR3 DNA reads as TGTGCCAGCAGTTCAGCGCAGGGTGGAGAGACCCAGTACTTC.

V and J are TRBV4-2 and TRBJ2-7, with a weak D call TRBD1 (6 bases). Germline assignment: CDR1 LGHNA and CDR2 YNFKEQ. V was trimmed by 0 bases and J by 5 bases, leaving 11 bases between them. The CDR3 extends over 14 amino acids. CDR3 in DNA: TGTGCCAGCAGCCAAGATAGCAGGGGCAACGAGCAGTACTTC. It is translated as CASSQDSRGNEQYF.

The chain has TRBV29-1 and TRBJ1-1; no clear D gene. Between the trimmed V and J ends, which lost 8 bases and 0 bases, there was a span of 13 bases. Germline CDR1 is SQVTM and CDR2 is ANQGSEA. The CDR3 runs to 13 residues. In DNA form, the CDR3 reads TGCAGCAGTGAAGGTGGGCTGAACACTGAAGCTTTCTTT. Protein product: CSSEGGLNTEAFF.

This rearrangement joins TRBV7-2 to TRBJ2-7; TRBD2 aligns across 7 bases. This CDR3 is built from 14 residues. J gave up 5 bases and V 6 bases, and 10 bases lay outside the gene matches. CDR1 and CDR2 (germline): SGHTA, FQGNSA. The CDR3 nucleotides are TGTGCCAGCAGTTATATGGGCGGGAGACACGAGCAGTACTTC. The encoded protein is CASSYMGGRHEQYF.

In its sample, this clonotype was seen a few times. This chain uses TRBV20-1 with TRBJ1-5; tentatively, D is TRBD1 (5 bases). CDR3 size: 13 residues. Trimming took off 6 bases at V and 2 bases at J, with 11 bases between the two ends. Per germline, CDR1 DFQATT and CDR2 SNEGSKA (reference sequence). The CDR3 DNA follows: TGCAGTGCCGATGGGGGGGGCAATCAGCCCCAGCATTTT. Amino acid sequence: CSADGGGNQPQHF.

The gene calls are TRBV5-4 and TRBJ2-6; TRBD1 agrees at 8 bases. Germline V gene data show CDR1 as SGHNT and CDR2 as YYREEE (reference sequence). This CDR3 is built from 17 residues. The V segment lost 4 bases and the J segment 0 bases; nucleotides outside the gene matches: 6. The CDR3 reads CASSQGQGTSGANVLTF. DNA of the CDR3: TGTGCCAGCAGCCAAGGACAGGGAACCTCTGGGGCCAACGTCCTGACTTTC.

The genes are TRBV29-1 and TRBJ2-7; D unresolved. Trimming cost V 1 base and J 3 bases, with 7 bases left between them. The CDR3 has 12 residues. The germline gives CDR1 SQVTM, CDR2 ANQGSEA. This CDR3 reads CSVEADGYEQYF. CDR3 sequence (DNA): TGCAGCGTTGAAGCAGACGGCTACGAGCAGTACTTC.

V is TRBV20-1 and J is TRBJ1-2; D remains unclear. Germline CDR1 reads DFQATT; CDR2 reads SNEGSKA (reference sequence). There are 13 residues in the CDR3. In DNA form, the CDR3 reads TGCAGCGCCCTAGGAGGACCCAACTATGGCTACACCTTC. It codes for CSALGGPNYGYTF.

This sequence joins TRBV29-1 and TRBJ2-7; D might be TRBD1 or TRBD2, each matching 5 bases. Trimming took 3 bases from V and 0 from J, leaving 9 bases between them. Germline CDR1 SQVTM, CDR2 ANQGSEA. The CDR3 runs to 13 residues. In DNA form, the CDR3 reads TGCAGCGTTGACCCGGGGCGCTCCTACGAGCAGTACTTC. Protein: CSVDPGRSYEQYF.

This clonotype was detected a few times. The rearrangement uses TRBV5-1 and TRBJ1-2; no clear D. With 6 bases removed from V and 4 bases from J, the gap between germline ends came to 13 bases. Germline CDR1 SGHRS, CDR2 YFSETQ. The CDR3 is 13 residues long. CDR3 protein: CASTQDAGYGYTF. CDR3 nucleotides: TGCGCCAGCACTCAGGACGCCGGCTATGGCTACACCTTC.

The table lists this clonotype with a few counts. V is TRBV20-1 and J is TRBJ1-4; no clear D. CDR3 length: 14 amino acids. From germline, CDR1 is DFQATT and CDR2 SNEGSKA (reference sequence). Trimming pared 6 bases from V and 7 bases from J, leaving 18 bases between. The DNA of the CDR3 is TGCAGTGCCTGGATGGGAGGGAACGGTGAAAAACTGTTTTTT. Its protein product is CSAWMGGNGEKLFF.

The V and J genes are TRBV9 and TRBJ2-7; 11 bases line up with TRBD1. Germline V gene data show CDR1 as SGDLS and CDR2 as YYNGEE. V shed 0 bases, J shed 7 bases, and the junction held 6 bases outside the gene matches. CDR3 length equals 15 residues. This chain's CDR3 is CASSVVRTGGLEQYF. DNA of the CDR3: TGTGCCAGCAGCGTAGTCAGGACAGGGGGCCTGGAGCAGTACTTC.

The chain joins TRBV7-9 to TRBJ1-1; TRBD1 agrees at 7 bases. The J segment lost 5 bases and the V segment lost 4 bases, leaving 10 bases of the junction unmatched. The CDR3 totals 15 residues. Germline CDR1 and CDR2: SEHNR and FQNEAQ (reference sequence). CDR3 sequence (DNA): TGTGCCAGCAGCTCTCCGAGAGGACAGGTAACTGAAGCTTTCTTT. It is translated as CASSSPRGQVTEAFF.